Below, 32 T cell receptor beta chains from the same sample are listed, as sequenced in a study of cytomegalovirus exposure and HLA in healthy donors. The PCR made use of 60 Vbeta and 13 Jbeta primers. Data came from immunoSEQ multiplex PCR; TCRdb stores just in-frame clones and leaves some out. The sample data list fewer than 200,000 clones. The sample taken for sequencing was PBMCs. These receptor sequences come from a man aged 25 to 40 in good health and CMV-seronegative.

The rearrangement uses TRBV10-1 and TRBJ2-7; D gene unclear. The CDR3 totals 13 residues. Trimming stripped 5 bases from V and 5 bases from J, with 13 bases between. The germline V gene encodes CDR1 WNHNN and CDR2 SYGVQD (reference sequence). The CDR3 is CASSISPADEQYF. For the CDR3, the DNA is TGCGCCAGCAGTATTAGCCCCGCGGACGAGCAGTACTTC.

The rearrangement uses TRBV5-1 and TRBJ1-6; D might be TRBD1 (6 bases). Germline V lookup: CDR1 SGHRS, CDR2 YFSETQ. Trimming pared 4 bases from V and 6 bases from J, leaving 14 bases between. The CDR3 spans 15 residues. For the CDR3, the DNA is TGCGCCAGCAGCCTCTCGACAGGCTTTAATTCACCCCTCCACTTT. This gives the protein CASSLSTGFNSPLHF.

The rearrangement links TRBV6-6 to TRBJ2-7; 10 positions agree with TRBD2. The CDR3 runs to 14 residues. V lost 4 bases, J lost 3 bases, and 3 bases stayed unmatched. Germline CDR1 and CDR2: MNHNY and SVGAGI (reference sequence). The CDR3 nucleotides read TGTGCCAGCAGTTTTGCTAGCGGGAGCTACGAGCAGTACTTC. Encoded protein: CASSFASGSYEQYF.

The chain carries TRBV7-8 and TRBJ2-1; 13 nucleotides align to TRBD2. Germline lookup yields CDR1 SGHVS and CDR2 FQNEAQ. The CDR3 covers 16 residues. V lost 2 bases to trimming and J lost 4 bases; unmatched junction nucleotides: 2. The CDR3 DNA sequence: TGTGCCAGCAGCTTACGGACTAGCGGGGGATACAATGAGCAGTTCTTC. This translates into CASSLRTSGGYNEQFF. Combining the CDR3 with reference TRBV7-8 and TRBJ2-1 gives the whole variable domain GAGVSQSPRYKVAKRGQDVALRCDPISGHVSLFWYQQALGQGPEFLTYFQNEAQLDKSGLPSDRFFAERPEGSVSTLKIQRTQQEDSAVYLCASSLRTSGGYNEQFFGPGTRLTVL.

The rearrangement links TRBV18 to TRBJ2-7; 9 bases agree with TRBD2. CDR3 length: 14 amino acids. The trim removed 2 bases at V and 5 bases at J, leaving 4 bases unmatched. Germline CDR1 KGHSH, CDR2 LQKENI. CDR3 sequence reads: CASSPSGTSNEQYF. CDR3 sequence (DNA): TGTGCCAGCTCACCATCCGGGACTAGCAACGAGCAGTACTTC.

The chain couples TRBV29-1 to TRBJ1-2; D is perhaps TRBD1 (5 bases). The germline V and J ends were trimmed by 3 bases and 0 bases, with 8 bases remaining between them. Germline V lookup: CDR1 SQVTM, CDR2 ANQGSEA. The CDR3 contains 13 residues. The CDR3 here is CSVEKQANYGYTF. For the CDR3, the DNA is TGCAGCGTTGAGAAACAGGCTAACTATGGCTACACCTTC.

The V call is TRBV2, the J call TRBJ2-5; D perhaps matches TRBD1 (5 bases). The CDR3 totals 13 residues. CDR1 is SNHLY, CDR2 FYNNEI, per germline. Trimming shortened V by 7 bases and J by 4 bases, and 13 bases separated the two germline ends. CDR3 residues: CASTPDRVETQYF. CDR3 DNA sequence: TGTGCCAGCACCCCCGACAGAGTAGAGACCCAGTACTTC.

Here the CDR3 DNA reads TGTGCCAGCACCCGTCGGCGGGAGGACCACAATGAGCAGTTCTTC. It codes for CASTRRREDHNEQFF. The chain employs TRBV7-9 and TRBJ2-1; 8 bases match TRBD2. V shed 7 bases and J 5 bases; nucleotides not matched to a gene: 10. CDR1 and CDR2 from the germline V gene are SEHNR and FQNEAQ (reference sequence). The CDR3 loop spans 15 amino acids.

The J gene is TRBJ1-5, the V gene TRBV11-1; D not resolved. Trimming stripped 6 bases from V and 6 bases from J, with 12 bases between. CDR3 length: 13 amino acids. Germline V lookup: CDR1 SGHAT, CDR2 FQDESV (reference sequence). The CDR3, as DNA: TGTGCCAGCAGTTCGCAGGAAGGTCAGCCCCAGCATTTT. Its protein is CASSSQEGQPQHF. The full variable domain, completed using reference TRBV11-1 and TRBJ1-5, is EAEVAQSPRYKITEKSQAVAFWCDPISGHATLYWYRQILGQGPELLVQFQDESVVDDSQLPKDRFSAERLKGVDSTLKIQPAELGDSAMYLCASSSQEGQPQHFGDGTRLSIL.

This chain links TRBV4-2 with TRBJ2-7; TRBD2 might be the D (6 bases). CDR1 is LGHNA, CDR2 YNFKEQ, per germline. This CDR3 spans 15 amino acids. Trimming cost V 0 bases and J 3 bases, with 12 bases left between them. The DNA of the CDR3 is TGTGCCAGCAGCCAAGAGGGTTACGGGAGCTACGAGCAGTACTTC. This translates into CASSQEGYGSYEQYF.

CDR3 in amino acids: CASSVVKGVPLGEAFF. As DNA, the CDR3 is TGTGCCAGCAGCGTAGTGAAGGGAGTTCCCCTGGGGGAAGCTTTCTTT. This chain links TRBV9 with TRBJ1-1; D not resolved. Germline values: CDR1 SGDLS, CDR2 YYNGEE. The CDR3 loop spans 16 amino acids. With 0 bases removed from V and 8 bases from J, the gap between germline ends came to 20 bases.

Here the CDR3 reads CASSSTGWSGELFF. In nucleotides, the CDR3 is TGTGCCAGCAGTTCGACAGGGTGGTCCGGGGAGCTGTTTTTT. The rearrangement joins TRBV27 to TRBJ2-2; 7 nucleotides agree with TRBD1. The CDR3 has 14 amino acids. The V gene's germline CDR1 is MNHEY and CDR2 SMNVEV (reference sequence). Trimming cost V 4 bases and J 6 bases; bases outside gene matches: 5.

The chain employs TRBV4-1 and TRBJ2-7; possible D gene TRBD1, 5 bases. V dropped 0 bases and J dropped 2 bases, with 11 bases sitting between them. This CDR3 region has 15 residues. Looked up from germline, CDR1 is MGHRA and CDR2 is YSYEKL. In nucleotides, the CDR3 is TGCGCCAGCAGCCAAGAGAAAGGGGTACCCTACGAGCAGTACTTC. Translating it yields CASSQEKGVPYEQYF.

V usage is TRBV27 and J usage is TRBJ2-7; TRBD2 matches 8 bases. Germline-derived CDR1 and CDR2 are MNHEY and SMNVEV (reference sequence). V shed 3 bases, J shed 2 bases, and the junction held 0 bases outside the gene matches. The CDR3 covers 13 residues. This CDR3 reads CASSLGLAYEQYF. CDR3 coding DNA: TGTGCCAGCAGTTTGGGACTAGCCTACGAGCAGTACTTC.

The rearrangement uses TRBV4-3 and TRBJ2-5; 10 bases map to TRBD2. TRBJ2-7 explains the end of the DNA better; the J call may be wrong. Germline CDR1 reads LGHNA; CDR2 reads YSLEER. CDR3 length: 16 amino acids. CDR3 in DNA: TGCGCCAGCAGCCGAGAGCGGGGGGGAGGGGGCTACGAGCAGTACTTC. Translating gives CASSRERGGGGYEQYF.

The chain recombines TRBV6-4 with TRBJ2-1; TRBD2 matches 11 bases. The germline V gene has CDR1 MRHNA and CDR2 SNTAGT. Losses at the gene ends were 5 bases for V and 2 bases for J; bases not matched to a gene: 2. The CDR3 contains 15 residues. The CDR3 DNA reads as TGTGCCAGCAGTTTAGCGGGGGGGACCTACAATGAGCAGTTCTTC. This codes for CASSLAGGTYNEQFF.

The CDR3 spells CASTPGGSYEQYF. CDR3 nucleotides: TGTGCCAGCACCCCAGGGGGCTCCTACGAGCAGTACTTC. The chain employs TRBV6-5 and TRBJ2-7; 7 bases agree with TRBD1. The CDR3 spans 13 residues. Germline V gene lookup returns CDR1 MNHEY and CDR2 SVGAGI. J gave up 0 bases and V 7 bases, and 3 bases lay outside the gene matches.

The chain is built from TRBV7-2 and TRBJ1-1, with 10 bases that match TRBD1. V shed 4 bases and J 4 bases; nucleotides not matched to a gene: 6. Germline V gene sequence: CDR1 SGHTA, CDR2 FQGNSA. The length of the CDR3 is 15 residues. The CDR3 bases are TGTGCCAGCAGCTCGCAGACAGGGGGCATCACTGAAGCTTTCTTT. Protein sequence: CASSSQTGGITEAFF.

The chain is built from TRBV7-2 and TRBJ1-2; no definite D call. Germline V gives CDR1 SGHTA, CDR2 FQGNSA. The CDR3 loop spans 14 amino acids. Trimming shortened V by 5 bases and J by 0 bases, and 10 bases separated the two germline ends. For the CDR3, the DNA is TGTGCCAGCAGCCACGCCGACACTAACTATGGCTACACCTTC. This translates into CASSHADTNYGYTF. Together with reference TRBV7-2 and TRBJ1-2, the CDR3 gives the full variable domain: GAGVSQSPSNKVTEKGKDVELRCDPISGHTALYWYRQSLGQGLEFLIYFQGNSAPDKSGLPSDRFSAERTGGSVSTLTIQRTQQEDSAVYLCASSHADTNYGYTFGSGTRLTVV.

The rearrangement joins TRBV10-3 to TRBJ1-2; 7 bases line up with TRBD1. Trimming at V came to 4 bases and at J to 7 bases, leaving 9 bases not matched to a gene. The CDR3 covers 14 residues. Germline-derived CDR1 and CDR2 are ENHRY and SYGVKD. CDR3 loop: CAISGQGKGSGYTF. The DNA for the CDR3 is TGTGCCATCAGTGGACAGGGAAAAGGCTCTGGCTACACCTTC.

The rearrangement links TRBV5-4 to TRBJ2-7; 12 bases map to TRBD2. The CDR3 sequence is 18 residues long. The V gene end was trimmed by 0 bases and the J gene end by 6 bases; junction bases not matched to a gene: 13. From germline, CDR1 is SGHNT and CDR2 YYREEE (reference sequence). The CDR3: CASSLASSGGAPFFEQYF. The CDR3 coding sequence is TGTGCCAGCAGCTTGGCTTCTAGCGGGGGGGCCCCCTTTTTCGAGCAGTACTTC.

This sequence joins TRBV7-2 and TRBJ2-7; 7 nucleotides align to TRBD2. Germline CDR1 reads SGHTA; CDR2 reads FQGNSA. V shed 0 bases and J 2 bases; nucleotides not matched to a gene: 7. The CDR3 runs 16 residues. The CDR3 protein is CASSLALGGSPYEQYF. In DNA, the CDR3 is TGTGCCAGCAGCTTAGCGCTGGGGGGGTCCCCCTACGAGCAGTACTTC. The variable domain in full, completed from reference TRBV7-2 and TRBJ2-7, reads GAGVSQSPSNKVTEKGKDVELRCDPISGHTALYWYRQSLGQGLEFLIYFQGNSAPDKSGLPSDRFSAERTGGSVSTLTIQRTQQEDSAVYLCASSLALGGSPYEQYFGPGTRLTVT.

V gene TRBV9 combines with J gene TRBJ2-6; 8 bases are a match to TRBD1. Germline CDR1 SGDLS, CDR2 YYNGEE. This CDR3 is built from 19 residues. V was pared by 1 base and J by 0 bases, with 9 bases of the junction left unmatched. The CDR3 bases are TGTGCCAGCAGCGTAACCCTGGCAGGGGGCCGCTCTGGGGCCAACGTCCTGACTTTC. It encodes CASSVTLAGGRSGANVLTF. Combining the CDR3 with reference TRBV9 and TRBJ2-6 gives the whole variable domain DSGVTQTPKHLITATGQRVTLRCSPRSGDLSVYWYQQSLDQGLQFLIQYYNGEERAKGNILERFSAQQFPDLHSELNLSSLELGDSALYFCASSVTLAGGRSGANVLTFGAGSRLTVL.

The chain joins TRBV4-1 to TRBJ2-2, with D possibly matching TRBD1 (6 bases). The germline V gene has CDR1 MGHRA and CDR2 YSYEKL. V was trimmed by 3 bases and J by 6 bases, leaving 23 bases between them. CDR3 length equals 18 residues. The CDR3 loop is CASSQDQGLLLGAGELFF. The CDR3, as DNA: TGCGCCAGCAGCCAGGATCAGGGGCTACTCCTTGGTGCCGGGGAGCTGTTTTTT.

The rearrangement joins TRBV5-1 to TRBJ1-2; possibly TRBD1 for D (5 bases). V was shortened by 3 bases and J by 5 bases, with 11 bases between the two germline ends. Germline CDR1 reads SGHRS; CDR2 reads YFSETQ. This CDR3 is built from 13 residues. Here the CDR3 DNA reads TGCGCCAGCAGCTGGGGGGGAGAATATGGCTACACCTTC. As protein: CASSWGGEYGYTF.

The chain is built from TRBV11-3 and TRBJ1-5, with no clear D. This CDR3 contains 12 residues. From germline, CDR1 is SGHNT and CDR2 YENEEA. V lost 8 bases and J 3 bases, leaving 8 bases between the germline ends. CDR3 in amino acids: CASSRDNQPQHF. The CDR3 region has the DNA TGTGCCAGCTCGAGAGACAATCAGCCCCAGCATTTT. The full variable domain, its missing parts supplied by reference TRBV11-3 and TRBJ1-5, is EAGVVQSPRYKIIEKKQPVAFWCNPISGHNTLYWYLQNLGQGPELLIRYENEEAVDDSQLPKDRFSAERLKGVDSTLKIQPAELGDSAVYLCASSRDNQPQHFGDGTRLSIL.

The chain uses TRBV30 and TRBJ2-5; no reliable D call. The length of the CDR3 is 13 residues. Trimming stripped 0 bases from V and 4 bases from J, with 9 bases between. Per germline, CDR1 GTSNPN and CDR2 SVGIG (reference sequence). CDR3 in amino acids: CAWSVRLRETQYF. The CDR3 DNA is TGTGCCTGGAGTGTCCGACTCCGAGAGACCCAGTACTTC. Complete variable domain (other parts from reference TRBV30 and TRBJ2-5): SQTIHQWPATLVQPVGSPLSLECTVEGTSNPNLYWYRQAAGRGLQLLFYSVGIGQISSEVPQNLSASRPQDRQFILSSKKLLLSDSGFYLCAWSVRLRETQYFGPGTRLLVL.

The rearrangement links TRBV19 to TRBJ2-7, with TRBD2 identical over 7 bases. CDR1 and CDR2 from the germline V gene are LNHDA and SQIVND (reference sequence). The V gene end was trimmed by 5 bases and the J gene end by 4 bases; junction bases not matched to a gene: 14. This CDR3 is 16 amino acids long. The CDR3 reads CASSPEAGVPWYEQYF. CDR3 nucleotide sequence: TGTGCCAGTAGTCCAGAGGCGGGGGTTCCCTGGTACGAGCAGTACTTC.

V and J are TRBV5-1 and TRBJ1-1; the match to TRBD1 covers 9 bases. Trimming took 5 bases from V and 3 from J; bases not matched to a gene: 11. The CDR3 has 16 amino acids. Germline V gene data show CDR1 as SGHRS and CDR2 as YFSETQ. CDR3 sequence: CASSSQGAPSHTEAFF. The CDR3 nucleotides read TGCGCCAGCAGTTCACAGGGGGCCCCGTCCCACACTGAAGCTTTCTTT. The whole variable domain, filled in from reference TRBV5-1 and TRBJ1-1, reads KAGVTQTPRYLIKTRGQQVTLSCSPISGHRSVSWYQQTPGQGLQFLFEYFSETQRNKGNFPGRFSGRQFSNSRSEMNVSTLELGDSALYLCASSSQGAPSHTEAFFGQGTRLTVV.

The chain links TRBV19 to TRBJ2-7; 8 nucleotides line up with TRBD1. Germline assignment: CDR1 LNHDA and CDR2 SQIVND (reference sequence). V trimming: 4 bases; J trimming: 4 bases; junction bases outside the gene matches: 9. This CDR3 comprises 15 residues. In nucleotides, the CDR3 is TGTGCCAGTAGTAAAACGACAGGGGTTTCTTACGAGCAGTACTTC. It is translated as CASSKTTGVSYEQYF.

The chain uses TRBV6-5 and TRBJ1-1, with D possibly being TRBD1 (6 bases). CDR1 MNHEY and CDR2 SVGAGI come from the germline V gene. Trimming stripped 3 bases from V and 1 base from J, with 9 bases between. This CDR3 has 14 residues. The DNA of the CDR3 is TGTGCCAGCAGTTATTACAGGGCGAACACTGAAGCTTTCTTT. It yields the protein CASSYYRANTEAFF.

The rearrangement links TRBV7-2 to TRBJ1-1; 9 nucleotides agree with TRBD1. Germline CDR1 SGHTA, CDR2 FQGNSA. The CDR3 covers 15 residues. Trimming cost V 0 bases and J 5 bases; bases outside gene matches: 4. The CDR3 spells CASSLAPDRGTEAFF. Here the CDR3 DNA reads TGTGCCAGCAGCTTAGCGCCTGACAGGGGGACTGAAGCTTTCTTT. The full variable domain, its missing parts supplied by reference TRBV7-2 and TRBJ1-1, is GAGVSQSPSNKVTEKGKDVELRCDPISGHTALYWYRQSLGQGLEFLIYFQGNSAPDKSGLPSDRFSAERTGGSVSTLTIQRTQQEDSAVYLCASSLAPDRGTEAFFGQGTRLTVV.